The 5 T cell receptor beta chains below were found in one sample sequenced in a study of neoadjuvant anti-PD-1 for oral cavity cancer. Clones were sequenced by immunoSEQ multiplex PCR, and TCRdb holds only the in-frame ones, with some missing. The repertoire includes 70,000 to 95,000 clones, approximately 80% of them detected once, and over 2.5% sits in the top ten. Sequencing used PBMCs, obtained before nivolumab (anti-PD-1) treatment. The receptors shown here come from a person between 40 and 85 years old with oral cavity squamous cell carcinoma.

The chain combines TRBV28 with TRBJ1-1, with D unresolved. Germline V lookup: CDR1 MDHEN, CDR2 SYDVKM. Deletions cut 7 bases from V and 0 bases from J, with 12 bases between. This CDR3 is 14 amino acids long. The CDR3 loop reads CASILGDLNTEAFF. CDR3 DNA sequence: TGTGCCAGCATCCTTGGAGACCTGAACACTGAAGCTTTCTTT.

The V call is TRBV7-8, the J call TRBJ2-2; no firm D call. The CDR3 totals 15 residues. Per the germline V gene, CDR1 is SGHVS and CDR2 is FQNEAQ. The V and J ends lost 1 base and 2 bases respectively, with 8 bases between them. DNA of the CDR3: TGTGCCAGCAGCTTAGGAGGCAGAAACACCGGGGAGCTGTTTTTT. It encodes CASSLGGRNTGELFF. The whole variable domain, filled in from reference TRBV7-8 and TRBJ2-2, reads GAGVSQSPRYKVAKRGQDVALRCDPISGHVSLFWYQQALGQGPEFLTYFQNEAQLDKSGLPSDRFFAERPEGSVSTLKIQRTQQEDSAVYLCASSLGGRNTGELFFGEGSRLTVL.

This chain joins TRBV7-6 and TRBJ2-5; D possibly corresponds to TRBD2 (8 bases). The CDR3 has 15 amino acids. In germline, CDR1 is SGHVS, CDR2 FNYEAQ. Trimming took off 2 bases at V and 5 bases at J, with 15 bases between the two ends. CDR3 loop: CASSLSGGGRETQYF. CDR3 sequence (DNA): TGTGCCAGCAGCTTATCGGGAGGGGGCCGGGAGACCCAGTACTTC.

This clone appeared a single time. CDR3 DNA sequence: TGTGCCAGCAGCTTGCCCCCTAACAGGGGAAACACTGAAGCTTTCTTT. This gives the protein CASSLPPNRGNTEAFF. The chain recombines TRBV5-4 with TRBJ1-1, with TRBD1 matching over 7 bases. J was trimmed by 2 bases and V by 1 base; bases with no gene match: 8. CDR1 and CDR2 from the germline V gene are SGHNT and YYREEE (reference sequence). This CDR3 is 16 amino acids long.

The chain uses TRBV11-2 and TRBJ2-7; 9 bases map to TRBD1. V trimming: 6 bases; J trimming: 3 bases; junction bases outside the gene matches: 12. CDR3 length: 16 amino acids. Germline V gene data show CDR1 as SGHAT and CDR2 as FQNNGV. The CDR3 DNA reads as TGTGCCAGCAGGCGAGCGTTTACAGGGGGCGGCTACGAGCAGTACTTC. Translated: CASRRAFTGGGYEQYF.